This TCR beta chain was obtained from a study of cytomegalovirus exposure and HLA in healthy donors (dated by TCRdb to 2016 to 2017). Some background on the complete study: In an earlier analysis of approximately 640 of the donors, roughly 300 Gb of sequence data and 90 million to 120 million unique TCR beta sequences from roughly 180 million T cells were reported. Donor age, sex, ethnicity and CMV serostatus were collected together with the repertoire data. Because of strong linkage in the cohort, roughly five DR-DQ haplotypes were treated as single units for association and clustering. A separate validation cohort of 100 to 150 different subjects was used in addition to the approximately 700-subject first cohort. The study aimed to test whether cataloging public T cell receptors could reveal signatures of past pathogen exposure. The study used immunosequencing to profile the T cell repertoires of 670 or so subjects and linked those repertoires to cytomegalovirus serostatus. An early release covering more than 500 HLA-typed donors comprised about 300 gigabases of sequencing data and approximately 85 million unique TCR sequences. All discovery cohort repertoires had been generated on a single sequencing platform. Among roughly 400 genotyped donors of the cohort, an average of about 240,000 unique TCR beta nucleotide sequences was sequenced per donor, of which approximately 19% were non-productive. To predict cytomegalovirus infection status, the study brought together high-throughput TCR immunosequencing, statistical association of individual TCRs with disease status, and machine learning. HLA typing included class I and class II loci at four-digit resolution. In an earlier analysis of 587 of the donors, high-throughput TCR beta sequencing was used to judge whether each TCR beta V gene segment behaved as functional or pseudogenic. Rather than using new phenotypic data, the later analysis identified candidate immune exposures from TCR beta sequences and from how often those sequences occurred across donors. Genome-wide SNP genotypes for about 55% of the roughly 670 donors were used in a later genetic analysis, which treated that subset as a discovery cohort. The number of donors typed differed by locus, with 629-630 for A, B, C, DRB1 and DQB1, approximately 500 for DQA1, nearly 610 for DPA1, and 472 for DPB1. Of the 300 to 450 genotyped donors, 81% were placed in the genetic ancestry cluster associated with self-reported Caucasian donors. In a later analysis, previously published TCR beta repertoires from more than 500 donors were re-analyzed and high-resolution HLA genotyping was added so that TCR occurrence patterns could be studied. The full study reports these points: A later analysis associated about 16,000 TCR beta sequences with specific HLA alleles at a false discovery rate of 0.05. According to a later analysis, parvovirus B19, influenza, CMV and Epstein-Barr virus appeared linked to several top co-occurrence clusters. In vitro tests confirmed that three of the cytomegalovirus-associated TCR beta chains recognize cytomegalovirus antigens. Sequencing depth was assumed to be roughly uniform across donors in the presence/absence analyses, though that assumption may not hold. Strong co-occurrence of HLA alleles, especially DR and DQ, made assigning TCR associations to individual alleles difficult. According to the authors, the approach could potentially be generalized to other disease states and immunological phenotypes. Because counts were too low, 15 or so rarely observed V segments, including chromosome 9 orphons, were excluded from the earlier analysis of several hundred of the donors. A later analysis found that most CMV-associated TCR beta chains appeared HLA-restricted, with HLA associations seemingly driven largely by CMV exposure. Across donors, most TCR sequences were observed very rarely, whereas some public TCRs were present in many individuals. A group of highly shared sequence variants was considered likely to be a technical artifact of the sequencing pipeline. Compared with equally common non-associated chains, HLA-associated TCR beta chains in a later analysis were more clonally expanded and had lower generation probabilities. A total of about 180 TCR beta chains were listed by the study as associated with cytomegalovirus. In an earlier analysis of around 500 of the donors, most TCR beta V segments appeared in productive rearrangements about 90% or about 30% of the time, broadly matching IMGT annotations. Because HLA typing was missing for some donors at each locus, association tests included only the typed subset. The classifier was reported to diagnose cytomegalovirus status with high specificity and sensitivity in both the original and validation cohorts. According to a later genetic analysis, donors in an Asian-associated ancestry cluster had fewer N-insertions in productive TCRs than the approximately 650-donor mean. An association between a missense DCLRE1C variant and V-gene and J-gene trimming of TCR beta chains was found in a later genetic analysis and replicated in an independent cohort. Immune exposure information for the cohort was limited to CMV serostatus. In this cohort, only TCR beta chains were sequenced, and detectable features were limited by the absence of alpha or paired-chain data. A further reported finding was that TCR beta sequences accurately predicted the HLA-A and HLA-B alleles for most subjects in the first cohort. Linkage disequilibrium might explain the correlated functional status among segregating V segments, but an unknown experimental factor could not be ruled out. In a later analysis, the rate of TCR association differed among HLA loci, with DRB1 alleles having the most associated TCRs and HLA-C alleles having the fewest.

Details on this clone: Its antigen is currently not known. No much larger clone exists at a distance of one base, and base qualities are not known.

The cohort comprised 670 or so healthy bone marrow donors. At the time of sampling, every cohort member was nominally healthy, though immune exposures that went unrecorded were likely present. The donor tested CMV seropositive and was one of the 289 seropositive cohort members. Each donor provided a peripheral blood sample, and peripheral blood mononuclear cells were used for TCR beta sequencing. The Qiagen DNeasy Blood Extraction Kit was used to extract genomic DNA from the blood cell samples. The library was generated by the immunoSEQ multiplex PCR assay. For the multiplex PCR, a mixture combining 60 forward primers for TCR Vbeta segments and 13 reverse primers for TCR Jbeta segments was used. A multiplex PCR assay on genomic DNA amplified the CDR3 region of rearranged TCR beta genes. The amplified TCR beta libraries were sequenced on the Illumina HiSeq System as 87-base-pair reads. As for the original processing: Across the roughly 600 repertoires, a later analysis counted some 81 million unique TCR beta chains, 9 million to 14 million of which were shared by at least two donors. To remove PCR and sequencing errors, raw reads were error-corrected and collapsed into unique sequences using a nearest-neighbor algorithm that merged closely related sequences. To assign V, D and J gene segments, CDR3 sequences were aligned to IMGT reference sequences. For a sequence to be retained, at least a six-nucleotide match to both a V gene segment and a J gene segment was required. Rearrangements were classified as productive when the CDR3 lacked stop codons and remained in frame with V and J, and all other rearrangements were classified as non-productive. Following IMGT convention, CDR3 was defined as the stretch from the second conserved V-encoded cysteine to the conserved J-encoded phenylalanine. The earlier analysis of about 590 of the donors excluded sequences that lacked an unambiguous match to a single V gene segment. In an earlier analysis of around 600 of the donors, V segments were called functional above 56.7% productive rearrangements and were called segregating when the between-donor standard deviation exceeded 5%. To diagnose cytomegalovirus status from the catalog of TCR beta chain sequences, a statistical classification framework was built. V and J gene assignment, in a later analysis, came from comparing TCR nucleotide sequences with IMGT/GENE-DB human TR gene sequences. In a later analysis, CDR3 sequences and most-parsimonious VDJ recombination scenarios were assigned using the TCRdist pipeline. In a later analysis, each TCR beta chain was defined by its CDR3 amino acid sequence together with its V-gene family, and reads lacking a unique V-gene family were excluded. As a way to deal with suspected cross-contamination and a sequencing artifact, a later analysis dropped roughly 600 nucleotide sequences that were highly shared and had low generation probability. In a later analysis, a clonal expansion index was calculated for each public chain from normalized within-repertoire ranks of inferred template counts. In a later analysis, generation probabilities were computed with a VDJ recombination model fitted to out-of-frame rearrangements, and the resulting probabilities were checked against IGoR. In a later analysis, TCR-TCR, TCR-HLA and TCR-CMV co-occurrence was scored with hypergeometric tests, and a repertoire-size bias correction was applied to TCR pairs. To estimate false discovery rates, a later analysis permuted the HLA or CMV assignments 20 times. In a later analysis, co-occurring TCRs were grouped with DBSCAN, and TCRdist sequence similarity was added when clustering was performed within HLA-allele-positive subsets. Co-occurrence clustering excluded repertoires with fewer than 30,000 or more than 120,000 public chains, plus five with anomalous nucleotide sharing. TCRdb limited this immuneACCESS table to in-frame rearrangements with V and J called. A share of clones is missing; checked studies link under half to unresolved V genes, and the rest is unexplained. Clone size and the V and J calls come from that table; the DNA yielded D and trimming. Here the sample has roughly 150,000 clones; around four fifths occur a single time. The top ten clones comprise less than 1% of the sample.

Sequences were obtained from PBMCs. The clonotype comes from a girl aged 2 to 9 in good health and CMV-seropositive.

The encoded CDR3 is CASSQLPSGITEDHEQFF. The DNA sequence is given as TGCGCCAGCAGCCAACTCCCTAGCGGGATTACCGAGGATCATGAGCAGTTCTTC. This receptor chain uses TRBV4-1 and TRBJ2-1; TRBD2 lines up with 9 middle nucleotides. V and J are trimmed by 2 bases and 8 bases, and the gene matches miss 16 bases of the junction. The germline V gene sets CDR1 to MGHRA and CDR2 to YSYEKL. The CDR3 starts with the cysteine, ends with the phenylalanine, and has 18 residues. Solely the CDR3 DNA is kept, with 54 bases framed from the first base.